This T cell receptor beta chain came from a study of CD8+CD57+ T cells in acquired aplastic anemia. Whole-study context: Each DNA sample taken from sorted CD4+ and CD8+ cells came to 3 to 4 ug on average.

The CDR3 spans 17 residues. V was cut by 0 bases and J by 9 bases, with 22 bases left in between. Germline CDR1 and CDR2: SGDLS and YYNGEE. Researchers used genomic DNA as the template to profile TCR beta VDJ and CDR3. Via MiXCR, TCRdb re-called the reads, giving one row per CDR3 protein. The sample shows approximately 260,000 distinct CDR3 sequences, less than 85% of them seen only once. The sequenced patients had an expansion of CD8+CD57+ cells seen by flow cytometry. The TCR was taken from a human donor with aplastic anemia. The chain combines TRBV9 with TRBJ2-1; TRBD2 might be the D (5 bases). What was sequenced was sorted CD4+, CD8+, or CD8+CD57+ T cells (not recorded which) from PBMCs. In nucleotides, the CDR3 is TGTGCCAGCAGCGTAGCAGCGGAAACCCAACGGTTCAGTGAGCAGTTCTTC. This codes for CASSVAAETQRFSEQFF. The variable domain in full, completed from reference TRBV9 and TRBJ2-1, reads DSGVTQTPKHLITATGQRVTLRCSPRSGDLSVYWYQQSLDQGLQFLIQYYNGEERAKGNILERFSAQQFPDLHSELNLSSLELGDSALYFCASSVAAETQRFSEQFFGPGTRLTVL.